This T cell receptor (beta chain) derives from a study of regulatory T cells in long-lasting Graves disease. Overall study context: Freshly diagnosed Graves' patients had used antithyroid drugs for under 3 months.

Germline CDR1 reads MDHEN; CDR2 reads SYDVKM. The CDR3 covers 19 residues. Deletions cut 8 bases from V and 9 bases from J, with 35 bases between. This clonotype was picked up many times. Time point reported: newly diagnosed GD, antithyroid drugs for less than 3 months. Isolated PBMC RNA provided the starting material for the TCR library. Assembly of TCR beta libraries relied on iRepertoire HTBI primers together with Arm-PCR of CDR3 regions. MiXCR, run by TCRdb on the multiplex PCR reads, gives a single entry per CDR3 protein. The table lists approximately 560,000 distinct CDR3 sequences, roughly a sixth of them singletons. Separately, the same data were catalogued under a study of T cells in Graves' hyperthyroidism and ophthalmopathy. That report notes: For ophthalmopathy, model prediction preceded onset by a median around 7 months.

The sample consisted of peripheral blood mononuclear cells (PBMCs), taken at new diagnosis, from a patient treated with antithyroid drugs. This clonotype was sampled from a man between 18 and 29 years old with Graves disease. The chain is built from TRBV28 and TRBJ1-5, with D tentatively TRBD1 (6 bases). DNA for the CDR3: TGTGCCAGCGTAAAAACTTCGTGGGGGGCAGGGGCCTTGTCTCTGCCCCAGCATTTT. Translation gives CASVKTSWGAGALSLPQHF. The full variable domain, its missing parts supplied by reference TRBV28 and TRBJ1-5, is DVKVTQSSRYLVKRTGEKVFLECVQDMDHENMFWYRQDPGLGLRLIYFSYDVKMKEKGDIPEGYSVSREKKERFSLILESASTNQTSMYLCASVKTSWGAGALSLPQHFGDGTRLSIL.